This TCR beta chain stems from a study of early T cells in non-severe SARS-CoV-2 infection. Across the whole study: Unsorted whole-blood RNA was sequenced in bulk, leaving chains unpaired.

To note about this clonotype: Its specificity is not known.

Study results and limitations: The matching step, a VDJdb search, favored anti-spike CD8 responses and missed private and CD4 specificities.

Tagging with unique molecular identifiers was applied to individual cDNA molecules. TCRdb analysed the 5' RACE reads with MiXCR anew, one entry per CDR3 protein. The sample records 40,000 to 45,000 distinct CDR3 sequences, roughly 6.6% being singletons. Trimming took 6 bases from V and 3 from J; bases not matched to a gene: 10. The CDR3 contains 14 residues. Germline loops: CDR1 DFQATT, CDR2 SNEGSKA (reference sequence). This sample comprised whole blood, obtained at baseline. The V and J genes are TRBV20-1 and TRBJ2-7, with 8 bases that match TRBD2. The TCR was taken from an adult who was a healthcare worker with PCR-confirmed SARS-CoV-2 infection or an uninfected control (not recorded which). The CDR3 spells CSAKGPTSGYEQYF. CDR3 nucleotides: TGCAGTGCAAAAGGCCCCACTAGCGGCTACGAGCAGTACTTC.